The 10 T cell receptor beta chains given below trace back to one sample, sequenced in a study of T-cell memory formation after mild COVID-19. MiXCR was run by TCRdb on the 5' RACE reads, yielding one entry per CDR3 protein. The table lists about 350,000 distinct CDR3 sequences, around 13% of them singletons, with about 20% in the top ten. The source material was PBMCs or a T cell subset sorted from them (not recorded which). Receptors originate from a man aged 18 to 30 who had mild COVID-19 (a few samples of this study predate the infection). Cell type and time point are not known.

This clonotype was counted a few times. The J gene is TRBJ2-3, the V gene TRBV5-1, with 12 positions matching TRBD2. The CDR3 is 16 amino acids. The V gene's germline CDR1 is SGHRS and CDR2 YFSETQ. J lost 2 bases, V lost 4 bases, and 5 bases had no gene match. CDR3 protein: CASSILAGGTTDTQYF. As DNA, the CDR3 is TGCGCCAGCAGCATACTAGCGGGGGGCACCACAGATACGCAGTATTTT.

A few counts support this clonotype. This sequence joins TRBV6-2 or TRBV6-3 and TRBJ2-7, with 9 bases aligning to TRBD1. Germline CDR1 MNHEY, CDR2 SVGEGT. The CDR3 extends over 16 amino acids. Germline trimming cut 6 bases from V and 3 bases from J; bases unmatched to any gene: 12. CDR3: CASRPQQGATIYEQYV. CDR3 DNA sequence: TGTGCCAGCAGACCCCAACAGGGGGCGACTATCTACGAGCAGTACGTC.

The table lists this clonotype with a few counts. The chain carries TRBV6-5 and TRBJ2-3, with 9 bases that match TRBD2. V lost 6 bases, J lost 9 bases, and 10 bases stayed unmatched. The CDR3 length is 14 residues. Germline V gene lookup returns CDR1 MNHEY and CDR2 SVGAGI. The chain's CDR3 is CASRRGLAGLTQYF. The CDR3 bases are TGTGCCAGCAGAAGGGGACTAGCCGGTCTAACGCAGTATTTT.

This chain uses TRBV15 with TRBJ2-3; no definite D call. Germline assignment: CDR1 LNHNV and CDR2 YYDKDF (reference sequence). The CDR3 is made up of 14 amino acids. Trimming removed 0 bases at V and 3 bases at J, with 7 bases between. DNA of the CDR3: TGTGCCACCAGCAGAGATCGGGTGACAGATACGCAGTATTTT. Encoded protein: CATSRDRVTDTQYF.

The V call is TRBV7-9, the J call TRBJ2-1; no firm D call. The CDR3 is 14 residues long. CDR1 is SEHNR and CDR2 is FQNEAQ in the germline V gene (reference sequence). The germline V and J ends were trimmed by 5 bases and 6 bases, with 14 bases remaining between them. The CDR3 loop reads CASSRSQASNEQFF. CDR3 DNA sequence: TGTGCCAGCAGCAGGTCCCAGGCCTCCAATGAGCAGTTCTTC. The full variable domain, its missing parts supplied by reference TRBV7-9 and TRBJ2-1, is DTGVSQNPRHKITKRGQNVTFRCDPISEHNRLYWYRQTLGQGPEFLTYFQNEAQLEKSRLLSDRFSAERPKGSFSTLEIQRTEQGDSAMYLCASSRSQASNEQFFGPGTRLTVL.

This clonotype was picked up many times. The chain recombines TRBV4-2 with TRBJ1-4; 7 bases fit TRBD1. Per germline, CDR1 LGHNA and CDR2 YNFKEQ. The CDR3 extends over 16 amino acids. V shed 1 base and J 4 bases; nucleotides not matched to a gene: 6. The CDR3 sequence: CASSQGSGTVNEKLFF. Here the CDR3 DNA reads TGTGCCAGCAGCCAAGGCTCCGGGACAGTTAATGAAAAACTGTTTTTT.

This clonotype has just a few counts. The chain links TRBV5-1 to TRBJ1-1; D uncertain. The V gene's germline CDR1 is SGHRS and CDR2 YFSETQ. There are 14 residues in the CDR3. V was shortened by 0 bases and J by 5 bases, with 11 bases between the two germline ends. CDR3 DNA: TGCGCCAGCAGCTTGGGGCAGGCGGGAACTGAAGCTTTCTTT. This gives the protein CASSLGQAGTEAFF.

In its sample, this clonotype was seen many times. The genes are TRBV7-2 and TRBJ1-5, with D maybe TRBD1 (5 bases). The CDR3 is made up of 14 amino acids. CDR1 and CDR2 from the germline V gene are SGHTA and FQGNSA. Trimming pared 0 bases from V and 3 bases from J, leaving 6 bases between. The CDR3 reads CASSLARDNQPQHF. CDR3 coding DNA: TGTGCCAGCAGCTTAGCCAGGGACAATCAGCCCCAGCATTTT.

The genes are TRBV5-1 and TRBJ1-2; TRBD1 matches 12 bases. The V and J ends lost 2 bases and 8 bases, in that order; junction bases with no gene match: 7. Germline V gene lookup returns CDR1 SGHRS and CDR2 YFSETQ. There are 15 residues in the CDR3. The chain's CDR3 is CASSFVGQGAAGYTF. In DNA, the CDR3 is TGCGCCAGCAGCTTTGTGGGACAGGGGGCGGCCGGCTACACCTTC.

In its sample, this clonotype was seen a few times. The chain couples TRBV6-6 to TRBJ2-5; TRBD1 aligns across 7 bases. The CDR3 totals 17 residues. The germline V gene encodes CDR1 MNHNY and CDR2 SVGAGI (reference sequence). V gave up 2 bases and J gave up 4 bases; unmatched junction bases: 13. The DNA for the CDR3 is TGTGCCAGCAGTTACGGGGCCTCGACAGGGAGTAGAGAGACCCAGTACTTC. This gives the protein CASSYGASTGSRETQYF.